Listed below are T cell receptor beta chains from one sample, sequenced in a study of blood T cell repertoires in COVID-19. Data came from immunoSEQ multiplex PCR; TCRdb stores just in-frame clones and leaves some out. The sample includes 140,000 or so clones, under 80% of them seen just once. Sequencing was carried out using peripheral blood. These receptors originate from a man in his sixties with acute or convalescent COVID-19. CDR3s include the opening cysteine and the closing phenylalanine or tryptophan. D genes are given only for firm matches. Only some rows state a clone size, as once, few, many or a class for expanded clones.

d_call clone_size j_call v_call cdr3_nt cdr3_aa
TRBD2 few TRBJ2-1 TRBV11-3 TGTGCCAGCAGCTTAGATAGGACTAGCGGGAGTATAAATGAGCAGTTCTTC CASSLDRTSGSINEQFF
. . TRBJ2-5 TRBV14 TGTGCCAGCAGCCCGCGGGGCTGGGAGACCCAGTACTTC CASSPRGWETQYF
. few TRBJ2-7 TRBV6-5 TGTGCCAGCAGGCGGGGCAGAGCCTACGAGCAGTACTTC CASRRGRAYEQYF
TRBD1 . TRBJ2-2 TRBV7-6 TGTGCCAGCAGCTTATGGACAGGGAACACCGGGGAGCTGTTTTTT CASSLWTGNTGELFF
. few TRBJ2-2 TRBV3-1/TRBV3-2 TGTGCCAGCAGCCAAGATCGTAACACCGGGGAGCTGTTTTTT CASSQDRNTGELFF
. . TRBJ1-2 TRBV5-1 TGCGCCAGCAGCATGCAGGCACGCTATGGCTACACCTTC CASSMQARYGYTF
TRBD2 . TRBJ2-1 TRBV20-1 TGCAGTGCTAGTAACCCTAGCGGGAGGAGCAATGAGCAGTTCTTC CSASNPSGRSNEQFF
TRBD1 once TRBJ2-3 TRBV24-1 TGTGCCACCAGTGAGGACAGGGCAGCTGGAGATACGCAGTATTTT CATSEDRAAGDTQYF
TRBD1 . TRBJ1-2 TRBV11-2 TGTGCCAGCAGCTTAGTGGGACAGCCCTATGGCTACACCTTC CASSLVGQPYGYTF
TRBD1 . TRBJ2-2 TRBV7-9 TGTGCCAGCAGCCCCGGACAGGGCACCACCGGGGAGCTGTTTTTT CASSPGQGTTGELFF
TRBD2 . TRBJ2-2 TRBV24-1 TGTGCCACATCGCTCGGGCTAGCGGGGAACACCGGGGAGCTGTTTTTT CATSLGLAGNTGELFF
TRBD1 . TRBJ1-6 TRBV6-2/TRBV6-3 TGTGCCAGCAGTCGACAGGGAATATCCTATAATTCACCCCTCCACTTT CASSRQGISYNSPLHF
. few TRBJ2-5 TRBV6-1 TGTGCCAGCAGTGAGGAACTACGCGGGACCCAGTACTTC CASSEELRGTQYF
TRBD2 . TRBJ2-2 TRBV9 TGTGCCAGCAGCCCCCGACTAGCGGGAGGGCCCCCGAACACCGGGGAGCTGTTTTTT CASSPRLAGGPPNTGELFF
. . TRBJ2-1 TRBV11-2 TGTGCCAGCAGCTTAGCCAGCTACAATGAGCAGTTCTTC CASSLASYNEQFF
. . TRBJ2-6 TRBV9 TGTGCCAGCAGCGACGACAGAAACTCTGGGGCCAACGTCCTGACTTTC CASSDDRNSGANVLTF
. . TRBJ2-7 TRBV6-5 TGTGCCAGCAGGGGGGGACGGGTTAATTACGAGCAGTACTTC CASRGGRVNYEQYF
TRBD1 . TRBJ1-5 TRBV4-2 TGTGCCAGCAGCCAAGATACAGGGGGTAACCAGCCCCAGCATTTT CASSQDTGGNQPQHF
TRBD1 . TRBJ1-2 TRBV19 TGTGCCAGTAGTAGACAGGGAAACTATGGCTACACCTTC CASSRQGNYGYTF